Each of the 26 T cell receptor beta chains below was sequenced from the same sample in a study of cytomegalovirus exposure and HLA in healthy donors. The PCR contained 60 Vbeta and 13 Jbeta primers. Assay used: immunoSEQ multiplex PCR; TCRdb lists only in-frame clones, some missing. The table shows under 250,000 clones, with approximately 80% occurring only once. The sample taken for sequencing was PBMCs. The receptor set was obtained from a boy younger than 10 in good health and CMV-seronegative.

V usage is TRBV6-6 and J usage is TRBJ2-5; 10 bases align to TRBD1. The CDR3 length is 14 residues. The junction had 4 bases not matched to a gene; V was cut back by 6 bases and J by 3 bases. Germline values: CDR1 MNHNY, CDR2 SVGAGI (reference sequence). CDR3 sequence (DNA): TGTGCCAGCAGAGAAGGGACAGGGGAAGAGACCCAGTACTTC. Translated, it gives CASREGTGEETQYF.

About this clone: One end of the junction fails to match germline, which may point to a read error. V gene TRBV7-9 combines with J gene TRBJ2-7; TRBD2 might be the D (6 bases). The CDR3 consists of 12 residues. Germline V lookup: CDR1 SEHNR, CDR2 FQNEAQ (reference sequence). In nucleotides, the CDR3 is TGTGCCAGCAGCTTAGCGAGGCAGGGACTTCACTTC. It translates to CASSLARQGLHF.

The chain joins TRBV2 to TRBJ2-1; no clear D. Germline V lookup: CDR1 SNHLY, CDR2 FYNNEI. The CDR3 length is 15 residues. The germline V and J ends were trimmed by 1 base and 0 bases, with 7 bases remaining between them. In DNA, the CDR3 is TGTGCCAGCAGTGAAGGTCACAGCTCCTACAATGAGCAGTTCTTC. Translating gives CASSEGHSSYNEQFF.

The CDR3 is CASSADRGHEQYF. CDR3 sequence (DNA): TGTGCCAGCAGTGCGGACAGGGGCCACGAGCAGTACTTC. This chain connects TRBV6-4 to TRBJ2-5; TRBD1 matches at 9 bases. The closer fit of TRBJ2-7 to the DNA end suggests the J call may be wrong. The CDR3 is made up of 13 amino acids. Germline CDR1 is MRHNA and CDR2 is SNTAGT.

This clone occurred a few times. The chain recombines TRBV5-1 with TRBJ1-2, with TRBD1 matching over 12 bases. Germline CDR1 reads SGHRS; CDR2 reads YFSETQ. CDR3 length: 15 amino acids. The ends lost 8 bases at V and 6 bases at J; junction bases unmatched: 11. The CDR3 bases are TGCGCCAGTTCGGGACAGGGGGCTGAATTGGATGGCTACACCTTC. Translated, it gives CASSGQGAELDGYTF.

This CDR3 is CASSSEGGPINEQFF. DNA for the CDR3: TGTGCCAGCAGCTCGGAGGGCGGACCAATCAATGAGCAGTTCTTC. The chain is built from TRBV27 and TRBJ2-1, with a tentative D call TRBD2 (6 bases). V lost 6 bases to trimming and J lost 6 bases, with 18 bases between them. CDR1 MNHEY and CDR2 SMNVEV come from the germline V gene (reference sequence). The CDR3 covers 15 residues.

This clone was observed a handful of times. Within the sample, other DNA sequences also encode this same CDR3. This chain joins TRBV9 and TRBJ2-6; D is possibly TRBD2 (5 bases). Trimming removed 4 bases from V and 2 bases from J, with 28 bases in between. Germline V gene data show CDR1 as SGDLS and CDR2 as YYNGEE. This CDR3 is 21 amino acids long. CDR3 protein: CASSTQLPFGVGNPGANVLTF. CDR3 sequence (DNA): TGTGCCAGCAGCACGCAACTACCATTCGGGGTCGGGAATCCTGGGGCCAACGTCCTGACTTTC.

This chain links TRBV5-1 with TRBJ1-2; TRBD1 aligns across 8 bases. The CDR3 is 16 residues long. V dropped 0 bases and J dropped 1; count of bases not matched to a gene: 5. Germline CDR1 SGHRS, CDR2 YFSETQ. The CDR3 sequence is CASSLVTGGVNYGYTF. For the CDR3, the DNA is TGCGCCAGCAGCTTGGTCACAGGGGGGGTTAACTATGGCTACACCTTC.

The chain has TRBV6-5 and TRBJ2-3; 9 bases align to TRBD2. Looked up from germline, CDR1 is MNHEY and CDR2 is SVGAGI. CDR3 length equals 14 residues. V lost 8 bases and J lost 5; bases outside the gene matches: 8. CDR3 in DNA: TGTGCCAGCGGTAGCGGGAGTTCTGGAGATACGCAGTATTTT. Encoded protein: CASGSGSSGDTQYF.

CDR3 sequence reads: CASSPQGSRGYTF. The CDR3 bases are TGTGCCAGCAGCCCACAGGGGAGTAGGGGCTACACCTTC. This chain joins TRBV7-2 and TRBJ1-2; 7 bases align to TRBD1. This CDR3 contains 13 residues. The germline V gene encodes CDR1 SGHTA and CDR2 FQGNSA. V was pared by 5 bases and J by 8 bases, with 8 bases of the junction left unmatched.

CDR3 nucleotide sequence: TGTGCCAGCGGCGGGCCTTGGGAGCAGTACTTC. Protein product: CASGGPWEQYF. The chain employs TRBV7-8 and TRBJ2-7, with D possibly TRBD2 on 5 matching bases. The V and J ends lost 8 bases and 7 bases respectively, with 12 bases between them. From germline, CDR1 is SGHVS and CDR2 FQNEAQ. The CDR3 has 11 amino acids.

This clone was detected only once. The chain employs TRBV4-1 and TRBJ2-7; 9 nucleotides match TRBD1. The CDR3 is made up of 16 amino acids. Germline values: CDR1 MGHRA, CDR2 YSYEKL. Trimming removed 4 bases from V and 2 bases from J; junction bases left unmatched: 9. CDR3 sequence: CASSPGPGQGAYEQYF. CDR3 in DNA: TGCGCCAGCAGCCCGGGGCCGGGACAGGGAGCCTACGAGCAGTACTTC.

The rearrangement links TRBV23-1 to TRBJ1-1; D may be TRBD1 (5 bases). TRBV23-1 is treated as an ORF (open reading frame) with a function not yet certain. Trimming removed 3 bases at V and 12 bases at J, with 17 bases between. The CDR3 is 13 residues long. The CDR3 is CASSQPDKSEPFF. In DNA form, the CDR3 reads TGCGCCAGCAGTCAGCCGGACAAGTCAGAACCTTTCTTT.

The CDR3 region is CAWSVFPAGGVLDTQYF. CDR3 nucleotides: TGTGCCTGGAGTGTATTTCCGGCGGGCGGCGTTTTAGATACGCAGTATTTT. The rearrangement links TRBV30 to TRBJ2-3; D may be TRBD2 (5 bases). V was clipped by 0 bases and J by 5 bases, with 21 bases between them. Germline lookup yields CDR1 GTSNPN and CDR2 SVGIG (reference sequence). CDR3 length: 17 residues.

Concerning this clone itself: An end of the junction differs from the germline gene, which may be a read error. V gene TRBV7-9 combines with J gene TRBJ1-1, with unresolved D. Per the germline V gene, CDR1 is SEHNR and CDR2 is FQNEAQ (reference sequence). The CDR3 consists of 11 residues. CDR3 bases: TGTGCCAGCAGCTCAGGACCCCCGAGGGTCTTT. Protein product: CASSSGPPRVF.

The chain joins TRBV5-6 to TRBJ2-7, with TRBD2 matching 8 bases. The V gene's germline CDR1 is SGHDT and CDR2 YYEEEE. There are 16 residues in the CDR3. J gave up 6 bases and V 0 bases, and 11 bases lay outside the gene matches. The CDR3 spells CASSLVGFAGGSEQYF. The CDR3 DNA reads TGTGCCAGCAGCTTGGTAGGTTTTGCGGGGGGCTCCGAGCAGTACTTC.

J is TRBJ1-1 and V is TRBV11-2; 7 nucleotides agree with TRBD1. J gave up 1 base and V 6 bases, and 14 bases lay outside the gene matches. This CDR3 spans 17 amino acids. Per germline, CDR1 SGHAT and CDR2 FQNNGV. The DNA of the CDR3 is TGTGCCAGCAGGCAGGGGGTTTGGGGGGCGCGGAACACTGAAGCTTTCTTT. Its protein product is CASRQGVWGARNTEAFF. Looking up the rest from reference TRBV11-2 and TRBJ1-1 gives the full variable domain: EAGVAQSPRYKIIEKRQSVAFWCNPISGHATLYWYQQILGQGPKLLIQFQNNGVVDDSQLPKDRFSAERLKGVDSTLKIQPAKLEDSAVYLCASRQGVWGARNTEAFFGQGTRLTVV.

The V call is TRBV7-9, the J call TRBJ2-7; weak D call: TRBD2 (5 bases). Germline loops: CDR1 SEHNR, CDR2 FQNEAQ (reference sequence). V gave up 2 bases and J gave up 2 bases, with 16 bases separating them. The CDR3 is 16 residues long. The CDR3 protein is CASSLLGSSGTYEQYF. The CDR3 DNA is TGTGCCAGCAGCTTATTAGGGTCATCCGGGACCTACGAGCAGTACTTC. Combining the CDR3 with reference TRBV7-9 and TRBJ2-7 gives the whole variable domain DTGVSQNPRHKITKRGQNVTFRCDPISEHNRLYWYRQTLGQGPEFLTYFQNEAQLEKSRLLSDRFSAERPKGSFSTLEIQRTEQGDSAMYLCASSLLGSSGTYEQYFGPGTRLTVT.

The genes are TRBV5-1 and TRBJ2-4; 10 positions agree with TRBD2. CDR1 and CDR2 from the germline V gene are SGHRS and YFSETQ. The CDR3 is 16 residues long. Germline trimming cut 0 bases from V and 5 bases from J; bases unmatched to any gene: 5. Here the CDR3 reads CASSLGGTSAQNIQYF. The CDR3 bases are TGCGCCAGCAGCTTGGGTGGGACTAGCGCTCAAAACATTCAGTACTTC.

The chain is built from TRBV7-6 and TRBJ2-3; the D gene is possibly TRBD1 (6 bases). Germline V gene sequence: CDR1 SGHVS, CDR2 FNYEAQ. The CDR3 covers 14 residues. V lost 5 bases to trimming and J lost 4 bases, with 13 bases between them. CDR3: CASSRAGEPDTQYF. The CDR3 DNA reads as TGTGCCAGCAGCCGGGCAGGGGAACCAGATACGCAGTATTTT.

The chain joins TRBV9 to TRBJ1-2, with TRBD1 as a possible D gene (5 bases). V was clipped by 0 bases and J by 4 bases, with 16 bases between them. The CDR3 covers 16 residues. CDR1 and CDR2 from the germline V gene are SGDLS and YYNGEE. The CDR3 here is CASSVGAVGGTYGYTF. The CDR3 coding sequence is TGTGCCAGCAGCGTAGGGGCCGTGGGGGGAACCTATGGCTACACCTTC. The whole variable domain, remainder taken from reference TRBV9 and TRBJ1-2, is DSGVTQTPKHLITATGQRVTLRCSPRSGDLSVYWYQQSLDQGLQFLIQYYNGEERAKGNILERFSAQQFPDLHSELNLSSLELGDSALYFCASSVGAVGGTYGYTFGSGTRLTVV.

V usage is TRBV19 and J usage is TRBJ2-7; 9 bases agree with TRBD1. The CDR3 is 14 amino acids. CDR1 is LNHDA and CDR2 is SQIVND in the germline V gene (reference sequence). The J segment lost 4 bases and the V segment lost 5 bases, leaving 6 bases of the junction unmatched. CDR3 nucleotide sequence: TGTGCCAGTAGTGCGACAGGGGGGGCTTACGAGCAGTACTTC. It specifies CASSATGGAYEQYF.

The gene calls are TRBV14 and TRBJ2-1; TRBD2 matches 10 bases. Per germline, CDR1 SGHDN and CDR2 FVKESK. The CDR3 has 18 amino acids. The V segment lost 1 base and the J segment 5 bases; nucleotides outside the gene matches: 11. CDR3 in amino acids: CASSQGIWFLAGDNEQFF. In nucleotides, the CDR3 is TGTGCCAGCAGCCAAGGGATATGGTTTCTAGCGGGAGACAATGAGCAGTTCTTC.

The CDR3 DNA sequence: TGTGCCAGTAGGTCTATTACCGGGACTAGCAACAATGAGCAGTTCTTC. Encoded protein: CASRSITGTSNNEQFF. The chain couples TRBV19 to TRBJ2-1; 9 bases are shared with TRBD2. V gave up 6 bases and J gave up 5 bases; unmatched junction bases: 11. Germline-derived CDR1 and CDR2 are LNHDA and SQIVND (reference sequence). The CDR3 totals 16 residues.

A note on this clone: One end of the junction is discordant with germline, which a read error may explain. The rearrangement uses TRBV7-9 and TRBJ2-1, with D maybe TRBD2 (6 bases). Germline loops: CDR1 SEHNR, CDR2 FQNEAQ (reference sequence). CDR3 length: 12 residues. The CDR3 protein is CASSIASDEQFF. The CDR3 DNA reads as TGTGCCAGCAGCATAGCTAGCGATGAGCAGTTCTTC.

This clone showed up just once. This chain uses TRBV7-3 with TRBJ2-1, with D maybe TRBD1 (6 bases). The CDR3 runs 13 residues. V shed 4 bases and J shed 16 bases, with 20 bases lying between them. Germline CDR1 is SGHTA and CDR2 is FQGTGA. CDR3 nucleotides: TGTGCCAGCAGCTCAGGGGCCCGGACAATGAATTTCTTC. This translates into CASSSGARTMNFF.